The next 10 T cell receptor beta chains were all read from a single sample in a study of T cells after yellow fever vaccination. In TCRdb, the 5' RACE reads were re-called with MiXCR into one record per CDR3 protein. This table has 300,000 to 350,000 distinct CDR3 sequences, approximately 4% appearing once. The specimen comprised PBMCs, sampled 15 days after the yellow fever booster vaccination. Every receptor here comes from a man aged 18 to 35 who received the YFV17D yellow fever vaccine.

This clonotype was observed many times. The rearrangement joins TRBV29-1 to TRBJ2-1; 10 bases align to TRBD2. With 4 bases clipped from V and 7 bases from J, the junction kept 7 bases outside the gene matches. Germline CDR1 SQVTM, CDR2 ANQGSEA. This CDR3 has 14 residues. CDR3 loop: CSVVVAGGFNEQFF. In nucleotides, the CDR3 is TGCAGCGTTGTTGTAGCGGGGGGTTTTAATGAGCAGTTCTTC.

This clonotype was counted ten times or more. CDR3 nucleotide sequence: TGTGCCAGCAGTGACAAGACGGTTCAGTACTTC. Amino acid sequence: CASSDKTVQYF. The rearrangement uses TRBV12-3 or TRBV12-4 and TRBJ2-4; D gene ambiguous. The CDR3 runs to 11 residues. V was trimmed by 5 bases and J by 11 bases, leaving 10 bases between them.

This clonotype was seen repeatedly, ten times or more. CDR3 bases: TGTGCCAGCAGCTTCTTCGATACTCGGGAGCAGTACTTC. Protein sequence: CASSFFDTREQYF. The chain couples TRBV5-4 to TRBJ2-7, with D unresolved. The germline gives CDR1 SGHNT, CDR2 YYREEE (reference sequence). CDR3 length: 13 residues. Trimming pared 2 bases from V and 7 bases from J, leaving 13 bases between.

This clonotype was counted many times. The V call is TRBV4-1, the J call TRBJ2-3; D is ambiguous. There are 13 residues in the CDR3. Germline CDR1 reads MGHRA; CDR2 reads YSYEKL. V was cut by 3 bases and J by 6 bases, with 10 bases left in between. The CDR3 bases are TGCGCCAGCAGCCATCGCCTAGACGATACGCAGTATTTT. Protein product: CASSHRLDDTQYF.

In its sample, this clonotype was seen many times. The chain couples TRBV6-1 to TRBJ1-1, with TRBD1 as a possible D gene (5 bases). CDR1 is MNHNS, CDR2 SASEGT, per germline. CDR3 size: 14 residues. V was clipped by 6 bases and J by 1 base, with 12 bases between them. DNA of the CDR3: TGTGCCAGCAGCGCGGGACTGAAGAACACTGAAGCTTTCTTT. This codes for CASSAGLKNTEAFF.

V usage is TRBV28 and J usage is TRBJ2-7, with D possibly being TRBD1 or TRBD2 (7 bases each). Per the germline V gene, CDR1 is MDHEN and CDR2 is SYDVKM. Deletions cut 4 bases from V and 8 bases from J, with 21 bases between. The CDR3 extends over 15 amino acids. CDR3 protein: CASSSPQGGPWKQYV. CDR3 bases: TGTGCCAGCAGTTCCCCCCAGGGGGGGCCTTGGAAGCAGTACGTC.

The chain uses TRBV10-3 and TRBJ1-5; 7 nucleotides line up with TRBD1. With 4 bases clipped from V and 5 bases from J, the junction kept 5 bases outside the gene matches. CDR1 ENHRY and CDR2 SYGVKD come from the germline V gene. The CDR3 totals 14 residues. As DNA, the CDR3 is TGTGCCATCAGTGGGGACAGCGCCTATCAGCCCCAGCATTTT. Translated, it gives CAISGDSAYQPQHF.

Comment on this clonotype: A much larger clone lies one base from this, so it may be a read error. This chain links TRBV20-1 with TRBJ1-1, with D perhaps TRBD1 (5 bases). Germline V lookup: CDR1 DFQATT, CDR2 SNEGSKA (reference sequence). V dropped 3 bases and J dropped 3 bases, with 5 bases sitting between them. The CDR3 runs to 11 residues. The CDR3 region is CSASRDTEAFF. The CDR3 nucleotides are TGCAGTGCTAGCAGGGACACTGAAGCTTTCTTT.

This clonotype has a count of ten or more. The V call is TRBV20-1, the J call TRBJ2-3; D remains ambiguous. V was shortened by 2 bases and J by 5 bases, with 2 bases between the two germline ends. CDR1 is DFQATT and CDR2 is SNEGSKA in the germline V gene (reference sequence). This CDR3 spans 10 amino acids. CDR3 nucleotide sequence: TGCAGTGCTAGACTAGATACGCAGTATTTT. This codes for CSARLDTQYF.

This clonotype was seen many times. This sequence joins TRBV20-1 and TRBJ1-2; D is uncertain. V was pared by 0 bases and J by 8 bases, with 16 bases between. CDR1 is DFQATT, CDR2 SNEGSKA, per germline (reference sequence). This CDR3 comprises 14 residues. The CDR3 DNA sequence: TGCAGTGCTAGAGAGCTCGGGGAGGTAGAGGGCTACACCTTC. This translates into CSARELGEVEGYTF.